In this sample, the clone carrying this TCR beta chain turned up a few times. TCRdb re-derived calls from the 5' RACE reads in MiXCR, one entry per CDR3 protein. Among 12,000 or so distinct CDR3 sequences listed, around 54% were seen once. Tregs were sorted as CD4+CD25+CD127-/low cells. Germline values: CDR1 SGHRS, CDR2 YFSETQ. V was cut by 0 bases and J by 7 bases, with 8 bases left in between. The CDR3 runs to 13 residues. The chain couples TRBV5-1 to TRBJ2-1, with a possible D match to TRBD1 (6 bases). Sequenced: tumor-infiltrating Tregs sorted from the breast tumor. The receptor was isolated from a female donor with breast cancer. The CDR3 protein is CASSLDRENEQFF. CDR3 sequence (DNA): TGCGCCAGCAGCTTGGACAGGGAAAATGAGCAGTTCTTC.